This T cell receptor (beta chain) originates from a study of cytomegalovirus exposure and HLA in healthy donors. In the PCR, 60 Vbeta and 13 Jbeta primers were used. Assay used: immunoSEQ multiplex PCR; TCRdb lists only in-frame clones, some missing. The repertoire holds under 110,000 clones, about four fifths seen once, with roughly 6.5% in the top ten. Whole-study results and caveats: Accurate prediction of HLA-A and HLA-B alleles (for most subjects) was reportedly achieved from TCR beta sequences.

A note on this clone: Its target is not known.

Per the germline V gene, CDR1 is KGHSH and CDR2 is LQKENI. The CDR3 consists of 15 residues. V shed 3 bases and J shed 0 bases, with 12 bases lying between them. Input material: PBMCs. V and J are TRBV18 and TRBJ2-7; D may be TRBD1 (6 bases). The receptor's source is a woman aged 45 to 65 in good health and CMV-seropositive. The CDR3 is CASSPLQGISYEQYF. The CDR3, as DNA: TGTGCCAGCTCACCCCTCCAGGGGATCTCCTACGAGCAGTACTTC.